Listed here is a single T cell receptor (beta chain). The antigen is unknown. The junction and the germline gene differ at one end; a read error may be behind it. This sample was included in a study of blood T cells in healthy people across ages. A second PCR of about 7 to 12 cycles used a sample-barcoded 5' primer and a J-beta primer mix. TCRdb ran MiXCR on the 5' RACE reads and lists one entry per CDR3 protein. The data contain roughly 720,000 distinct CDR3 sequences, 50% to 65% of them singletons. The study, taken as a whole, reports: Per million T cells, the diversity of TCR beta decreased roughly linearly as age advanced. Comparison with aged donors showed that long-lived donors had more naive CD4+ cells and higher diversity.

This CDR3 has 12 amino acids. CDR1 and CDR2 (germline): MDHEN, SYDVKM. The J gene is TRBJ1-1, the V gene TRBV28; no clear D gene. Sequencing was performed on blood. The sequence was obtained from a man older than 75 in good health. CDR3 loop: CASGRGAYERYF. The CDR3 DNA sequence: TGTGCCAGCGGTCGGGGTGCCTACGAGCGGTACTTC.